These T cell receptor beta chains were read from a single sample in a study of CD8+ T cells in alopecia areata. Some clones are missing from TCRdb's copy, which holds only in-frame ones; the method was immunoSEQ multiplex PCR. This table has 120,000 or so clones, roughly 69% appearing once. The sequencing sample was made of CD4+ T cells sorted from blood. The source of these receptors is a human donor in good health. Each CDR3 is given with its conserved first and last residue. Each record gives: D gene, clone size, V gene, J gene, CDR3 length, CDR3 DNA, CDR3 protein. A D gene is named only where the DNA matches it firmly. Clone size is stated in some rows and not others, as once, few, many or a class when expanded.

d_call: .; clone_size: few; v_call: TRBV30; j_call: TRBJ1-6; cdr3_length: 15; cdr3_nt: TGTGCCTGGAGTGAAGAGCCCCAGGGGAATTCACCCCTCCACTTT; cdr3_aa: CAWSEEPQGNSPLHF
d_call: .; clone_size: once; v_call: TRBV12-2; j_call: TRBJ2-3; cdr3_length: 11; cdr3_nt: TGTGCCGACTGCGGGGCAGATACGCAGTATTTT; cdr3_aa: CADCGADTQYF
d_call: .; clone_size: .; v_call: TRBV7-9; j_call: TRBJ1-1; cdr3_length: 16; cdr3_nt: TGTGCCAGCAGTCAACCCCCAGGGGCGGTGAACACTGAAGCTTTCTTT; cdr3_aa: CASSQPPGAVNTEAFF
d_call: .; clone_size: once; v_call: TRBV19; j_call: TRBJ1-1; cdr3_length: 16; cdr3_nt: TGTGCCAGTAGTATTGGGCCCCCACAGCAGAACACTGAAGCTTTCTTT; cdr3_aa: CASSIGPPQQNTEAFF
d_call: .; clone_size: once; v_call: TRBV5-1; j_call: TRBJ2-5; cdr3_length: 15; cdr3_nt: TGCGCCAGCAGCCCCCGTCCTGGATGGTCCGTGGCCCAGTACTTC; cdr3_aa: CASSPRPGWSVAQYF
d_call: .; clone_size: once; v_call: TRBV5-5; j_call: TRBJ2-5; cdr3_length: 14; cdr3_nt: TGTGCCAGCAGCTTGGGACTAGAGCTAGAGACCCAGTACTTC; cdr3_aa: CASSLGLELETQYF
d_call: TRBD2; clone_size: .; v_call: TRBV6-5; j_call: TRBJ2-1; cdr3_length: 15; cdr3_nt: TGTGCCAGCAGTTACGGTAGCGGGGGGCACAATGAGCAGTTCTTC; cdr3_aa: CASSYGSGGHNEQFF
d_call: .; clone_size: .; v_call: TRBV29-1; j_call: TRBJ2-2; cdr3_length: 14; cdr3_nt: TGCAGCGTTCTAACAGCGCGGAACACCGGGGAGCTGTTTTTT; cdr3_aa: CSVLTARNTGELFF
d_call: .; clone_size: few; v_call: TRBV7-9; j_call: TRBJ2-2; cdr3_length: 13; cdr3_nt: TGTGCCAGCAGTCTGCAGTTGACCGGGGAGCTGTTTTTT; cdr3_aa: CASSLQLTGELFF
d_call: .; clone_size: .; v_call: TRBV5-1; j_call: TRBJ2-5; cdr3_length: 13; cdr3_nt: TGCGCCAGCAGGCCACAGGGGAGGGAGACCCAGTACTTC; cdr3_aa: CASRPQGRETQYF
d_call: TRBD1; clone_size: once; v_call: TRBV30; j_call: TRBJ1-4; cdr3_length: 14; cdr3_nt: TGTGCCTGGAGACTGACAGGGGGCGGTGAAAAACTGTTTTTT; cdr3_aa: CAWRLTGGGEKLFF
d_call: .; clone_size: .; v_call: TRBV6-5; j_call: TRBJ1-2; cdr3_length: 11; cdr3_nt: TGTGCCAGCAGTCAGGGTGGTGGCTACACCTTC; cdr3_aa: CASSQGGGYTF
d_call: .; clone_size: .; v_call: TRBV30; j_call: TRBJ1-4; cdr3_length: 12; cdr3_nt: TGTGCCTGGAGTCAGGGCTTGGGGGAACTGTTTTTT; cdr3_aa: CAWSQGLGELFF
d_call: TRBD1; clone_size: .; v_call: TRBV6-5; j_call: TRBJ1-6; cdr3_length: 14; cdr3_nt: TGTGCCAGCAGCTCTGACAGGGGCAATTCACCCCTCCACTTT; cdr3_aa: CASSSDRGNSPLHF
d_call: .; clone_size: once; v_call: TRBV25-1; j_call: TRBJ2-7; cdr3_length: 13; cdr3_nt: TGTGCCAGCAGTGATACGGGGGACTACGAGCAGTACTTC; cdr3_aa: CASSDTGDYEQYF
d_call: TRBD1; clone_size: .; v_call: TRBV6-1; j_call: TRBJ1-4; cdr3_length: 14; cdr3_nt: TGTGCCAGCAACCGGGACAGGGGGGGCGAAAAACTGTTTTTT; cdr3_aa: CASNRDRGGEKLFF
d_call: .; clone_size: few; v_call: TRBV30; j_call: TRBJ2-2; cdr3_length: 13; cdr3_nt: TGTGCCTGGAGGATAGGTGGGGCCGGGGAGCTGTTTTTT; cdr3_aa: CAWRIGGAGELFF
d_call: .; clone_size: .; v_call: TRBV10-1; j_call: TRBJ2-3; cdr3_length: 11; cdr3_nt: TGCGCCAGCAGTGATCAATCCACGCAGTATTTT; cdr3_aa: CASSDQSTQYF
d_call: .; clone_size: .; v_call: TRBV5-4; j_call: TRBJ2-3; cdr3_length: 14; cdr3_nt: TGTGCCTTTTTCCGAGCTGCCTCACAAGATACGCAGTATTTT; cdr3_aa: CAFFRAASQDTQYF
d_call: .; clone_size: .; v_call: TRBV2; j_call: TRBJ2-5; cdr3_length: 13; cdr3_nt: TGTGCCAGCAGCGCTAAACGGAGGGAGACCCAGTACTTC; cdr3_aa: CASSAKRRETQYF
d_call: TRBD1; clone_size: few; v_call: TRBV29-1; j_call: TRBJ2-4; cdr3_length: 14; cdr3_nt: TGCAGCGTTGAAGGACCGGGACAGAAAAACATTCAGTACTTC; cdr3_aa: CSVEGPGQKNIQYF
d_call: .; clone_size: .; v_call: TRBV5-1; j_call: TRBJ1-2; cdr3_length: 15; cdr3_nt: TGCGCCAGCAGCTACCGACAGGACCTCAACTATGGCTACACCTTC; cdr3_aa: CASSYRQDLNYGYTF
d_call: .; clone_size: .; v_call: TRBV29-1; j_call: TRBJ1-2; cdr3_length: 11; cdr3_nt: TGCAGCGTTAAGGAAGCGGTTGGCTACACCTTC; cdr3_aa: CSVKEAVGYTF
d_call: .; clone_size: .; v_call: TRBV4-1; j_call: TRBJ2-2; cdr3_length: 13; cdr3_nt: TGCGCCAGCAGCCAAGATCGCCCCGGGGAGCTGTTTTTT; cdr3_aa: CASSQDRPGELFF
d_call: TRBD1; clone_size: .; v_call: TRBV5-1; j_call: TRBJ1-2; cdr3_length: 13; cdr3_nt: TGCGCCAGCAGCAAAGGGACAGGCTATGGCTACACCTTC; cdr3_aa: CASSKGTGYGYTF
d_call: .; clone_size: .; v_call: TRBV6-5; j_call: TRBJ2-7; cdr3_length: 14; cdr3_nt: TGTGCCAGCAGTTACTCGCAGCGGAGCTACGAGCAGTACTTC; cdr3_aa: CASSYSQRSYEQYF
d_call: .; clone_size: few; v_call: TRBV30; j_call: TRBJ2-5; cdr3_length: 13; cdr3_nt: TGTGCCTGGAGTAGGGGGGCCCAAGAGACCCAGTACTTC; cdr3_aa: CAWSRGAQETQYF
d_call: .; clone_size: .; v_call: TRBV6-1; j_call: TRBJ2-1; cdr3_length: 15; cdr3_nt: TGTGCCAGCGGACCCGGGGGGCACACCTACAATGAGCAGTTCTTC; cdr3_aa: CASGPGGHTYNEQFF
d_call: TRBD2; clone_size: few; v_call: TRBV27; j_call: TRBJ2-1; cdr3_length: 16; cdr3_nt: TGTGCCAGCAGCATCGTGACTAGCGGGGGACCCAATGAGCAGTTCTTC; cdr3_aa: CASSIVTSGGPNEQFF
d_call: .; clone_size: .; v_call: TRBV20-1; j_call: TRBJ2-5; cdr3_length: 11; cdr3_nt: TGCAGTGCTAACGCGGAGGAGACCCAGTACTTC; cdr3_aa: CSANAEETQYF
d_call: .; clone_size: .; v_call: TRBV2; j_call: TRBJ1-2; cdr3_length: 12; cdr3_nt: TGTGCCAGCAGTGGGACGGTGACAGGCTACACCTTC; cdr3_aa: CASSGTVTGYTF
d_call: .; clone_size: .; v_call: TRBV5-6; j_call: TRBJ2-1; cdr3_length: 15; cdr3_nt: TGTGCCAGCAGCTTCCGCTCGGCCGGACACAATGAGCAGTTCTTC; cdr3_aa: CASSFRSAGHNEQFF
d_call: .; clone_size: few; v_call: TRBV5-1; j_call: TRBJ1-5; cdr3_length: 15; cdr3_nt: TGCGCCAGCAGCTTGGAAGGAGATAGCAATCAGCCCCAGCATTTT; cdr3_aa: CASSLEGDSNQPQHF
d_call: .; clone_size: few; v_call: TRBV29-1; j_call: TRBJ2-7; cdr3_length: 11; cdr3_nt: TGCAGCCCCCTGGGCTCCTACGAGCAGTACTTC; cdr3_aa: CSPLGSYEQYF
d_call: TRBD1; clone_size: .; v_call: TRBV25-1; j_call: TRBJ1-6; cdr3_length: 16; cdr3_nt: TGTGCCAGCAGTGCCTCGAGACAGGGCTGGGGTTCACCCCTCCACTTT; cdr3_aa: CASSASRQGWGSPLHF
d_call: .; clone_size: few; v_call: TRBV6-5; j_call: TRBJ1-2; cdr3_length: 13; cdr3_nt: TGTGCCAGCAGTTATTCGGGGGACCGTGGCTACACCTTC; cdr3_aa: CASSYSGDRGYTF
d_call: TRBD1; clone_size: .; v_call: TRBV27; j_call: TRBJ2-3; cdr3_length: 13; cdr3_nt: TGTGCCAGCAGAGGGACAGGGAGGGATACGCAGTATTTT; cdr3_aa: CASRGTGRDTQYF
d_call: .; clone_size: .; v_call: TRBV29-1; j_call: TRBJ2-5; cdr3_length: 13; cdr3_nt: TGCAGCTCCTTGGGGGGACAGTTAGAGACCCAGTACTTC; cdr3_aa: CSSLGGQLETQYF
d_call: .; clone_size: .; v_call: TRBV11-2; j_call: TRBJ2-7; cdr3_length: 15; cdr3_nt: TGTGCCAGCAGACACTTCCGGGAGACACACTACGAGCAGTACTTC; cdr3_aa: CASRHFRETHYEQYF
d_call: .; clone_size: .; v_call: TRBV29-1; j_call: TRBJ1-2; cdr3_length: 12; cdr3_nt: TGCAGCGTTGAGGTGGTTAACTATGGCTACACCTTC; cdr3_aa: CSVEVVNYGYTF
d_call: TRBD2; clone_size: .; v_call: TRBV7-2; j_call: TRBJ2-5; cdr3_length: 16; cdr3_nt: TGTGCCAGCAGCTTAACTAGCGGGGGGGCCCAAGAGACCCAGTACTTC; cdr3_aa: CASSLTSGGAQETQYF
d_call: .; clone_size: .; v_call: TRBV9; j_call: TRBJ2-5; cdr3_length: 15; cdr3_nt: TGTGCCAGCAGCGTAGGGGTGGGAGGAGCAGAGACCCAGTACTTC; cdr3_aa: CASSVGVGGAETQYF
d_call: .; clone_size: few; v_call: TRBV6-5; j_call: TRBJ2-7; cdr3_length: 14; cdr3_nt: TGTGCCAGCAGTCAGGGCAGGGGTGGCGACGAGCAGTACTTC; cdr3_aa: CASSQGRGGDEQYF
d_call: .; clone_size: .; v_call: TRBV11-2; j_call: TRBJ2-7; cdr3_length: 11; cdr3_nt: TGTGCCAGCAGCCAGTCCTACGAGCAGTACTTC; cdr3_aa: CASSQSYEQYF
d_call: TRBD1; clone_size: .; v_call: TRBV7-9; j_call: TRBJ1-4; cdr3_length: 15; cdr3_nt: TGTGCCAGCAGCCTTCTAGACAGGGGGCCTGAAAAACTGTTTTTT; cdr3_aa: CASSLLDRGPEKLFF
d_call: .; clone_size: once; v_call: TRBV5-1; j_call: TRBJ2-5; cdr3_length: 13; cdr3_nt: TGCGCCAGCAGCCAGGGTCAGGGGGAGACCCAGTACTTC; cdr3_aa: CASSQGQGETQYF
d_call: .; clone_size: .; v_call: TRBV7-2; j_call: TRBJ1-2; cdr3_length: 13; cdr3_nt: TGTGCCAGCAGCCCACGGAGGGTCAGTGGCTACACCTTC; cdr3_aa: CASSPRRVSGYTF
d_call: .; clone_size: .; v_call: TRBV6-6; j_call: TRBJ2-3; cdr3_length: 14; cdr3_nt: TGTGCCAGCAGTTCCCCAGCGGGCACAGATACGCAGTATTTT; cdr3_aa: CASSSPAGTDTQYF
d_call: .; clone_size: few; v_call: TRBV29-1; j_call: TRBJ1-3; cdr3_length: 13; cdr3_nt: TGCAGCGTTGAGCAGAACTCTGGAAACACCATATATTTT; cdr3_aa: CSVEQNSGNTIYF
d_call: .; clone_size: few; v_call: TRBV29-1; j_call: TRBJ1-1; cdr3_length: 12; cdr3_nt: TGCAGCGCTCGAACTTGGAACACTGAAGCTTTCTTT; cdr3_aa: CSARTWNTEAFF